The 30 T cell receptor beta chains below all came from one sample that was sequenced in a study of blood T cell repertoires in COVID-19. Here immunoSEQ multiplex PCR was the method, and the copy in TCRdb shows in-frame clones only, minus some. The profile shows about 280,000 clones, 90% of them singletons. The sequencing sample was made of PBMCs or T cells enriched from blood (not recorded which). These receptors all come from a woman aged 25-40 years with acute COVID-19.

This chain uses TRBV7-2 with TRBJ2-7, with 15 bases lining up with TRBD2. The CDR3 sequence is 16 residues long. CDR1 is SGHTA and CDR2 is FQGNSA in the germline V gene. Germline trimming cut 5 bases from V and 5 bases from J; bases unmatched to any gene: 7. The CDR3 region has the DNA TGTGCCAGCAGCCCGGGGACTAGCGGGAGGTCGGACGAGCAGTACTTC. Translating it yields CASSPGTSGRSDEQYF.

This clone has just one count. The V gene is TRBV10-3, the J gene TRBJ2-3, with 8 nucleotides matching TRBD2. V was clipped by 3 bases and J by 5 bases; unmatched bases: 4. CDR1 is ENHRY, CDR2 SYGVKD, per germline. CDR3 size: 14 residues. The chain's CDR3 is CAISDSGILDTQYF. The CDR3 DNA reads TGTGCCATCAGTGATAGCGGGATCTTAGATACGCAGTATTTT.

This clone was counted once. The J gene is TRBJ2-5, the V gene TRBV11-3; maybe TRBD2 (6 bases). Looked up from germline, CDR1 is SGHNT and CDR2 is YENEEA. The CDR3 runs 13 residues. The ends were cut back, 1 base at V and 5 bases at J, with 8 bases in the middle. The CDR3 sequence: CASSLGGLETQYF. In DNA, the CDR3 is TGTGCCAGCAGCTTAGGGGGACTCGAGACCCAGTACTTC.

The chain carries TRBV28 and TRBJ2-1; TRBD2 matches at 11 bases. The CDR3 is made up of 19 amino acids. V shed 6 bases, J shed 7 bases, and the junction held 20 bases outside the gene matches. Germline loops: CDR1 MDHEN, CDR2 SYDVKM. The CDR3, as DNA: TGTGCCAGCAGCGATGTATGGTTGCGTGGGGGACTAGCGGTTAATGAGCAGTTCTTC. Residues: CASSDVWLRGGLAVNEQFF.

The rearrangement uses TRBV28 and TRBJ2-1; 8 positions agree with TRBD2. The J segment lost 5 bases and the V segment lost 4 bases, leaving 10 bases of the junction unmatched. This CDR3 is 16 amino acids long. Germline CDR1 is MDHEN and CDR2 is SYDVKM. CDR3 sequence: CASSSPSGSLHNEQFF. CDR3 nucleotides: TGTGCCAGCAGTTCCCCCAGCGGGAGCCTACACAATGAGCAGTTCTTC.

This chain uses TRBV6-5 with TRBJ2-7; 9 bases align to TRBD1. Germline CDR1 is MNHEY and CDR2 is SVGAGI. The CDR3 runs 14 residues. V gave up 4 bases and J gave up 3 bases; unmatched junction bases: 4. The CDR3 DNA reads TGTGCCAGCAGTTGCCGGGACAGGGACTACGAGCAGTACTTC. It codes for CASSCRDRDYEQYF.

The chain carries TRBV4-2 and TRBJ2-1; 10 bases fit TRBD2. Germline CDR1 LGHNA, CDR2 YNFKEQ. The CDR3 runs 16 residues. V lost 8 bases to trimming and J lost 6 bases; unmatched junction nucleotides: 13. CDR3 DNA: TGTGCCAGCGGGCACCTAGCGGGAGTAGAATTCAATGAGCAGTTCTTC. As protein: CASGHLAGVEFNEQFF.

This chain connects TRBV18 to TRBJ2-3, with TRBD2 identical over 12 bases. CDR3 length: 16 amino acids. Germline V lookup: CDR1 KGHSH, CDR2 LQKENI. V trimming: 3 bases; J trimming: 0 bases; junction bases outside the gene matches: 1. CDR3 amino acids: CASSPGTSGSTDTQYF. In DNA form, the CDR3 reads TGTGCCAGCTCACCGGGGACTAGCGGGAGCACAGATACGCAGTATTTT.

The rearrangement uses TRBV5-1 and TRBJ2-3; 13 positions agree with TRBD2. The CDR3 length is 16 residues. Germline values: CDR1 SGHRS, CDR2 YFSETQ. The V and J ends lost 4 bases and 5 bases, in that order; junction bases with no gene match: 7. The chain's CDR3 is CASSPGLAGDLDTQYF. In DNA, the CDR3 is TGCGCCAGCAGCCCCGGACTAGCGGGGGACTTAGATACGCAGTATTTT.

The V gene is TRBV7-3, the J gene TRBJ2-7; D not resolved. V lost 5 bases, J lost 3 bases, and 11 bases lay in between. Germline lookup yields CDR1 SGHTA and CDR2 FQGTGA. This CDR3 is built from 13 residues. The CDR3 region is CASSAQSGYEQYF. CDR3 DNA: TGTGCCAGCAGCGCCCAGTCGGGCTACGAGCAGTACTTC. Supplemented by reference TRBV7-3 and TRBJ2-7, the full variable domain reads GAGVSQTPSNKVTEKGKYVELRCDPISGHTALYWYRQSLGQGPEFLIYFQGTGAADDSGLPNDRFFAVRPEGSVSTLKIQRTERGDSAVYLCASSAQSGYEQYFGPGTRLTVT.

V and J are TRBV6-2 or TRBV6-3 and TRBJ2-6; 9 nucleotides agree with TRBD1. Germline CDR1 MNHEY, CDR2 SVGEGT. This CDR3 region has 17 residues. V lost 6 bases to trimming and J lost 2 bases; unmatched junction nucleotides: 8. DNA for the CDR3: TGTGCCAGCAGCGATACAGGGGGCTCGACTGGGGCCAACGTCCTGACTTTC. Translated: CASSDTGGSTGANVLTF.

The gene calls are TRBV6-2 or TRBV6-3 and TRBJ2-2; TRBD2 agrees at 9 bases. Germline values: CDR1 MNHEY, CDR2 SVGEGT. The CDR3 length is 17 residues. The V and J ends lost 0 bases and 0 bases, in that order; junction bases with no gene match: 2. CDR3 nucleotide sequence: TGTGCCAGCAGTTACTCGGGACTAGCTTCGAACACCGGGGAGCTGTTTTTT. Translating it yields CASSYSGLASNTGELFF.

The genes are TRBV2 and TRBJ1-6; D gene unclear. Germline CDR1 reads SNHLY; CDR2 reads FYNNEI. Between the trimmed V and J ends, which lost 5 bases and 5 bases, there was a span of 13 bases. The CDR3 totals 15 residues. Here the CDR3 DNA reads TGTGCCAGCAGTATTACCGACGGGAATAATTCACCCCTCCACTTT. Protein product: CASSITDGNNSPLHF.

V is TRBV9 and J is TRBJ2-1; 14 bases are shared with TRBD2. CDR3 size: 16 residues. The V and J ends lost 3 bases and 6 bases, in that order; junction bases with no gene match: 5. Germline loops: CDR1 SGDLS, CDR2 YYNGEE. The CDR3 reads CASSAGTSGSGNEQFF. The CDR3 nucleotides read TGTGCCAGCAGCGCAGGGACTAGCGGGAGTGGCAATGAGCAGTTCTTC.

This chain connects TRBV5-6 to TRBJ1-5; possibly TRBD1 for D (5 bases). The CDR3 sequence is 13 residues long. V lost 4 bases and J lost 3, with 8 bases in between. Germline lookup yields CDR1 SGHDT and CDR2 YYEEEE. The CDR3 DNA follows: TGTGCCAGCAGCGGGGGACTCAATCAGCCCCAGCATTTT. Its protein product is CASSGGLNQPQHF.

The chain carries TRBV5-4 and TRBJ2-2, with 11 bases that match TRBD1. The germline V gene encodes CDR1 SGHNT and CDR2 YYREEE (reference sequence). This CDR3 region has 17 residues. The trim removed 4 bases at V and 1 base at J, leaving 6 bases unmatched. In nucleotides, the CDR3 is TGTGCCAGCAGCATAGGGACAGGGGGTAGGAACACCGGGGAGCTGTTTTTT. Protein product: CASSIGTGGRNTGELFF.

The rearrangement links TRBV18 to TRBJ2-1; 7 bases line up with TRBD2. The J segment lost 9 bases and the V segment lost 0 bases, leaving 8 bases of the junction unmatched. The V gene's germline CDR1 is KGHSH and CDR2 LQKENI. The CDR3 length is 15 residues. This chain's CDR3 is CASSPPAVAGGEQFF. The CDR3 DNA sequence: TGTGCCAGCTCACCACCGGCAGTAGCGGGCGGTGAGCAGTTCTTC.

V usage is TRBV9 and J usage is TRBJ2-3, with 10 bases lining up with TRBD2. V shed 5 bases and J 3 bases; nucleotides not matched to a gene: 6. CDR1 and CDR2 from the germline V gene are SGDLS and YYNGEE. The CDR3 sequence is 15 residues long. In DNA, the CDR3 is TGTGCCAGCAGTGCAGCACTAGCGGGAACAGATACGCAGTATTTT. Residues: CASSAALAGTDTQYF.

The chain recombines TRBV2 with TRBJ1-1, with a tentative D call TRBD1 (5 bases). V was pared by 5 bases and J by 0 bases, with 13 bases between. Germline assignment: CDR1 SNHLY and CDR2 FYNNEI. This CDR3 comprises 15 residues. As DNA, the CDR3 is TGTGCCAGCAGTAGCCAGGGCGAGGTGAACACTGAAGCTTTCTTT. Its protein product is CASSSQGEVNTEAFF. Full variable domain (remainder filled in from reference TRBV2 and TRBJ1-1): EPEVTQTPSHQVTQMGQEVILRCVPISNHLYFYWYRQILGQKVEFLVSFYNNEISEKSEIFDDQFSVERPDGSNFTLKIRSTKLEDSAMYFCASSSQGEVNTEAFFGQGTRLTVV.

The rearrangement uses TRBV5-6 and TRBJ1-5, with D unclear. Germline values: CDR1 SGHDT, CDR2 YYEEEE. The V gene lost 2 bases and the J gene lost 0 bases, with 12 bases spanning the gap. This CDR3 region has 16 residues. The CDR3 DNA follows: TGTGCCAGCAGCTTCGGTCACAGCTATAGCAATCAGCCCCAGCATTTT. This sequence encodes CASSFGHSYSNQPQHF.

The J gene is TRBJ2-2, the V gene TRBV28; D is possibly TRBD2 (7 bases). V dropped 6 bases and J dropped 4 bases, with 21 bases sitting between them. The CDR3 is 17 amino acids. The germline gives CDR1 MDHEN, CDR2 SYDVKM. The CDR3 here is CASSYTGRALSTGELFF. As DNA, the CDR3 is TGTGCCAGCAGCTATACAGGGAGGGCATTGAGCACCGGGGAGCTGTTTTTT.

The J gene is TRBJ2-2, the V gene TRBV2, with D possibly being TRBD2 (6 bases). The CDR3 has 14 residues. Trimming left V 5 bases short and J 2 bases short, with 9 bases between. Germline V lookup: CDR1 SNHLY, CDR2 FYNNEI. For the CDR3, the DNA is TGTGCCAGCAGTAGGGACTCAAACACCGGGGAGCTGTTTTTT. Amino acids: CASSRDSNTGELFF.

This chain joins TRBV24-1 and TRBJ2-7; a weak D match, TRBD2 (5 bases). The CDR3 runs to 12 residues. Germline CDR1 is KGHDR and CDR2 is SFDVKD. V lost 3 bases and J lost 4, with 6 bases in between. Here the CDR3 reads CATSDRGYEQYF. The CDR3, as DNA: TGTGCCACCAGTGATAGAGGGTACGAGCAGTACTTC.

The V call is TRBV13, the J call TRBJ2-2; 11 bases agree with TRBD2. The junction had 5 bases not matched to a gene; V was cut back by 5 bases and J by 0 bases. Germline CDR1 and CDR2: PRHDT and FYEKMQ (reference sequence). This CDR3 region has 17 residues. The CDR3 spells CASSTTSGGTNTGELFF. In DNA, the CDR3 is TGTGCCAGCAGCACTACTAGCGGGGGTACGAACACCGGGGAGCTGTTTTTT.

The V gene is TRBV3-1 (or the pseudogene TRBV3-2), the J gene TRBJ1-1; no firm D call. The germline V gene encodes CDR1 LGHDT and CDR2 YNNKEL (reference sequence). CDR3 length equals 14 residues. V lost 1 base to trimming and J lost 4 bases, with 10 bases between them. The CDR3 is CASSQGEGSTEAFF. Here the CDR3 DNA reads TGTGCCAGCAGCCAAGGGGAGGGTTCCACTGAAGCTTTCTTT.

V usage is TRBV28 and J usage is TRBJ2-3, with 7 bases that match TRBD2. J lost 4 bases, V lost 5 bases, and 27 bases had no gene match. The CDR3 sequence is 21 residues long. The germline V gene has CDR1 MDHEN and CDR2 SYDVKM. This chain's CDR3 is CASSKARGPGVTGGRADTQYF. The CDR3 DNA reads TGTGCCAGCAGTAAGGCGCGGGGCCCTGGGGTAACGGGAGGCAGGGCAGATACGCAGTATTTT. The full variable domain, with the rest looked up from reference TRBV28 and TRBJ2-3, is DVKVTQSSRYLVKRTGEKVFLECVQDMDHENMFWYRQDPGLGLRLIYFSYDVKMKEKGDIPEGYSVSREKKERFSLILESASTNQTSMYLCASSKARGPGVTGGRADTQYFGPGTRLTVL.

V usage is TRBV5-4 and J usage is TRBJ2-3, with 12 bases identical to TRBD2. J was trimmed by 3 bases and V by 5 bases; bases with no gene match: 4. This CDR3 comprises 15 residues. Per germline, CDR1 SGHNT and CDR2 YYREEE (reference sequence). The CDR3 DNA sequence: TGTGCCAGCAGACCAACTAGCGGGAGGACAGATACGCAGTATTTT. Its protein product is CASRPTSGRTDTQYF.

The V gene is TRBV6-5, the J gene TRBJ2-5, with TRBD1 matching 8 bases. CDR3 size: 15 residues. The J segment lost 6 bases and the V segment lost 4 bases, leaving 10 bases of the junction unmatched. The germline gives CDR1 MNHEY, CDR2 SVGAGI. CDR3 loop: CASSSSRTGRQTQYF. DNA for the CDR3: TGTGCCAGCAGTTCGTCGCGGACAGGGAGGCAGACCCAGTACTTC.

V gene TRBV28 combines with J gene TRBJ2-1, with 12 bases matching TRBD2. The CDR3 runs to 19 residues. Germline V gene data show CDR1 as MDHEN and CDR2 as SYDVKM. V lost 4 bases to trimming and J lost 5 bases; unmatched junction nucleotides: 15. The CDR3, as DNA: TGTGCCAGCAGTTCACCGACTAGCGGGAGTCGCGCGGGGGACAATGAGCAGTTCTTC. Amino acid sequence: CASSSPTSGSRAGDNEQFF.

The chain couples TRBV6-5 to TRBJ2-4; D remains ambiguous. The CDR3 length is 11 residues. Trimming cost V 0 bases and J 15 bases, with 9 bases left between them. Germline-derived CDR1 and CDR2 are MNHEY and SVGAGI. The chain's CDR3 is CASSYSGSGYF. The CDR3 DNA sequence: TGTGCCAGCAGTTACTCGGGTTCAGGGTACTTC.